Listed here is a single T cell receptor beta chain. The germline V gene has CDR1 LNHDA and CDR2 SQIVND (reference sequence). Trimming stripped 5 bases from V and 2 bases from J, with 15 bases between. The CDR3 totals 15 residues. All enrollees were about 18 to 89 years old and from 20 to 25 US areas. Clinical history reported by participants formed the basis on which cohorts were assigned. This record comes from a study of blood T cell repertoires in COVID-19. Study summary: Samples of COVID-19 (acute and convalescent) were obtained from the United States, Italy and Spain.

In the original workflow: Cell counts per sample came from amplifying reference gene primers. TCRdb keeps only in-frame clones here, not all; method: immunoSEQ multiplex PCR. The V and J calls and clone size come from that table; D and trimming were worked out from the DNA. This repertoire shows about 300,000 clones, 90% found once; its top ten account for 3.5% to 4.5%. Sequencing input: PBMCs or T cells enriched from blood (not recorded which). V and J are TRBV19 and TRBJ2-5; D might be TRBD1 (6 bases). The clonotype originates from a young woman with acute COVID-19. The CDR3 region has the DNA TGTGCCAGTAGTGCCCGGGACACTAAACAAGAGACCCAGTACTTC. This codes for CASSARDTKQETQYF.